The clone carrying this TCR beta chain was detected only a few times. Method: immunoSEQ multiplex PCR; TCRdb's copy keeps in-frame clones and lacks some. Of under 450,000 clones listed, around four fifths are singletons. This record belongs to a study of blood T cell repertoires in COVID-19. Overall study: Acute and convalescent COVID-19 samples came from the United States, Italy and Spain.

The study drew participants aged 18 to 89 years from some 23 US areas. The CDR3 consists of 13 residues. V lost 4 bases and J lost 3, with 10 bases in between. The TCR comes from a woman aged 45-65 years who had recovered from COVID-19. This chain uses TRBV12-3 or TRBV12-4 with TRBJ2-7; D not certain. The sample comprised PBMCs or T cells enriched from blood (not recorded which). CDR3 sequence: CASSSSIVYEQYF. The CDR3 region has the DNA TGTGCCAGCAGTTCTAGTATCGTCTACGAGCAGTACTTC.